The sample holds one count of the clone carrying this TCR beta chain. This sample was taken from a study of blood T cell repertoires in COVID-19. Background on the study: The United States, Italy and Spain were the sources of the acute and convalescent COVID-19 samples. The analysed material was cDNA or gDNA that came from T cells, B-cell-depleted T cells, or PBMCs.

V was pared by 8 bases and J by 0 bases, with 8 bases between. The germline gives CDR1 MDHEN, CDR2 SYDVKM. The CDR3 covers 14 residues. TCRdb's table, derived via immunoSEQ multiplex PCR, lists solely in-frame clones and lacks some. The data show approximately 8,000 clones, around 70% seen once. V is TRBV28 and J is TRBJ2-6, with D unclear. Sequenced: peripheral blood. The source is a human donor in a cohort sampled during active COVID-19. The CDR3 spells CASSSGSGANVLTF. Here the CDR3 DNA reads TGTGCCAGCTCGTCGGGCTCTGGGGCCAACGTCCTGACTTTC. Full variable domain (missing parts from reference TRBV28 and TRBJ2-6): DVKVTQSSRYLVKRTGEKVFLECVQDMDHENMFWYRQDPGLGLRLIYFSYDVKMKEKGDIPEGYSVSREKKERFSLILESASTNQTSMYLCASSSGSGANVLTFGAGSRLTVL.